The T cell receptor beta chain described here comes from a study of cytomegalovirus exposure and HLA in healthy donors. PCR employed 60 Vbeta and 13 Jbeta primers. Only in-frame clones appear in the TCRdb table, and some are missing; sequencing was by immunoSEQ multiplex PCR. The sample consists of about 190,000 clones, 70% to 85% of them appearing once. The TCR originated in a man between 35 and 55 years old in good health and CMV-seropositive. Input material: PBMCs.

In nucleotides, the CDR3 is TGTGCCAGCAGCTCCCCGGGACTAGCGGGGGGGGTCCAAGAGACCCAGTACTTC. It codes for CASSSPGLAGGVQETQYF. J is TRBJ2-5 and V is TRBV7-9; TRBD2 matches 16 bases. V was pared by 4 bases and J by 1 base, with 6 bases of the junction left unmatched. Germline V gene sequence: CDR1 SEHNR, CDR2 FQNEAQ (reference sequence). The CDR3 is made up of 18 amino acids.